This T cell receptor beta chain is drawn from a study of blood T cell repertoires in COVID-19. On the study more broadly: From T cells, B-cell-depleted T cells, or PBMCs came the material, which was cDNA or gDNA.

Under the authors' procedure: Estimates of nucleated cell counts were drawn from the amplification of reference gene primers. Clones were sequenced by immunoSEQ multiplex PCR, and TCRdb holds only the in-frame ones, with some missing. Clone size and the V and J calls come from that table; the DNA yielded D and trimming. The sample has about 100,000 clones, roughly 86% seen once. V lost 7 bases, J lost 1 base, and 18 bases lay in between. This CDR3 is built from 16 residues. This clone has more than one count but fewer than ten. The chain couples TRBV5-7 to TRBJ2-1; tentatively, D is TRBD2 (5 bases). Being an ORF, TRBV5-7 has a function that is uncertain. The sequenced sample consisted of peripheral blood. This sequence originates from a woman between 25 and 40 years old with acute or convalescent COVID-19. CDR3 amino acids: CASPPGSRLSYNEQFF. DNA for the CDR3: TGTGCCAGCCCCCCGGGAAGCAGGCTATCCTACAATGAGCAGTTCTTC.